Shown below are 29 T cell receptor beta chains from a single sample sequenced in a study of radiotherapy plus CTLA-4 blockade in lung cancer. Method: immunoSEQ multiplex PCR; TCRdb's copy keeps in-frame clones and lacks some. The sample holds approximately 72,000 clones; around 73% are singletons and the top ten take about 6.6%. The sample consisted of peripheral blood, taken from a patient treated with radiotherapy plus ipilimumab. The origin of the receptors is a human donor with non-small cell lung cancer who had a complete response to radiotherapy plus ipilimumab.

V is TRBV7-2 and J is TRBJ2-2, with a tentative D call TRBD2 (5 bases). The CDR3 is 14 residues long. V was cut by 1 base and J by 6 bases, with 9 bases left in between. Germline CDR1 is SGHTA and CDR2 is FQGNSA. The CDR3 DNA reads TGTGCCAGCAGCTTAGTGCGGGTTGCCGGGGAGCTGTTTTTT. This encodes CASSLVRVAGELFF.

The gene calls are TRBV30 and TRBJ1-2; D is unclear. Trimming removed 1 base at V and 5 bases at J, with 14 bases between. Germline V gene lookup returns CDR1 GTSNPN and CDR2 SVGIG (reference sequence). CDR3 length equals 14 residues. This CDR3 is CAWSAGEWSYGYTF. CDR3 DNA: TGTGCCTGGAGTGCCGGGGAGTGGAGTTATGGCTACACCTTC.

This chain joins TRBV2 and TRBJ1-5, with 7 bases fitting TRBD1. Germline V lookup: CDR1 SNHLY, CDR2 FYNNEI. After removal of 2 bases from V and 11 bases from J, the junction contained 6 bases not matched to a gene. This CDR3 contains 13 residues. The CDR3 region is CASSESNRGSQHF. The CDR3 DNA is TGTGCCAGCAGTGAATCAAACAGGGGATCCCAGCATTTT.

The chain links TRBV11-2 to TRBJ2-3; D possibly corresponds to TRBD1 (6 bases). This CDR3 is built from 14 residues. V was pared by 5 bases and J by 0 bases, with 9 bases between. Germline V gene sequence: CDR1 SGHAT, CDR2 FQNNGV. CDR3 in amino acids: CASSPGVSTDTQYF. The CDR3 DNA sequence: TGTGCCAGCAGCCCAGGGGTTAGCACAGATACGCAGTATTTT.

At least ten counts were recorded for this clone. This chain connects TRBV7-9 to TRBJ1-4; maybe TRBD1 (5 bases). The CDR3 is made up of 16 amino acids. Germline V gene sequence: CDR1 SEHNR, CDR2 FQNEAQ (reference sequence). Trimming cost V 6 bases and J 5 bases, with 19 bases left between them. The CDR3 nucleotides are TGTGCCAGCAGTTATTATGGAAGACAGCCCAATGAAAAACTGTTTTTT. Translated: CASSYYGRQPNEKLFF.

V is TRBV5-8 and J is TRBJ1-4; a possible D gene is TRBD1 (6 bases). CDR3 size: 15 residues. From germline, CDR1 is SGHTS and CDR2 YDEGEE. V lost 3 bases and J lost 5, with 14 bases in between. The CDR3: CASSSTGLGNEKLFF. The CDR3, as DNA: TGTGCCAGCAGCTCGACAGGCCTGGGGAATGAAAAACTGTTTTTT.

V usage is TRBV2 and J usage is TRBJ1-4; D uncertain. In germline, CDR1 is SNHLY, CDR2 FYNNEI. This CDR3 has 15 residues. Trimming stripped 4 bases from V and 3 bases from J, with 12 bases between. CDR3 DNA: TGTGCCAGCAGTGCCCGGCTCGCGGCTAATGAAAAACTGTTTTTT. Translating gives CASSARLAANEKLFF.

This chain joins TRBV6-6 and TRBJ2-1; D is uncertain. Trimming pared 2 bases from V and 7 bases from J, leaving 6 bases between. Germline assignment: CDR1 MNHNY and CDR2 SVGAGI (reference sequence). CDR3 length: 12 residues. CDR3 amino acids: CASSYGENEQFF. For the CDR3, the DNA is TGTGCCAGCAGTTACGGAGAGAATGAGCAGTTCTTC.

CDR3 amino acids: CASSITGGDGYTF. Written as DNA, the CDR3 is TGTGCCAGTAGTATTACAGGGGGTGATGGCTACACCTTC. The chain uses TRBV19 and TRBJ1-2, with 8 nucleotides matching TRBD1. Per the germline V gene, CDR1 is LNHDA and CDR2 is SQIVND (reference sequence). Losses at the gene ends were 3 bases for V and 6 bases for J; bases not matched to a gene: 3. CDR3 length: 13 residues.

The chain links TRBV6-6 to TRBJ1-1; a possible D gene is TRBD1 (5 bases). V shed 5 bases and J shed 1 base, with 8 bases lying between them. The germline V gene has CDR1 MNHNY and CDR2 SVGAGI (reference sequence). This CDR3 spans 13 amino acids. In nucleotides, the CDR3 is TGTGCCAGCAGTCGACAGACGAACACTGAAGCTTTCTTT. Its translation: CASSRQTNTEAFF.

The rearrangement links TRBV21-1 to TRBJ2-1. TRBV21-1 is assigned pseudogene status. This CDR3 comprises 14 residues. CDR3 region: CASSKVRRENEQFF. Here the CDR3 DNA reads TGTGCCAGCAGCAAAGTAAGAAGGGAAAATGAGCAGTTCTTC.

The J gene is TRBJ1-4, the V gene TRBV5-1; 9 nucleotides agree with TRBD1. CDR1 and CDR2 (germline): SGHRS, YFSETQ. V trimming: 0 bases; J trimming: 5 bases; junction bases outside the gene matches: 5. This CDR3 spans 16 amino acids. This CDR3 reads CASSLGGQGGNEKLFF. The DNA for the CDR3 is TGCGCCAGCAGCTTGGGGGGACAGGGAGGGAATGAAAAACTGTTTTTT. Looking up the rest from reference TRBV5-1 and TRBJ1-4 gives the full variable domain: KAGVTQTPRYLIKTRGQQVTLSCSPISGHRSVSWYQQTPGQGLQFLFEYFSETQRNKGNFPGRFSGRQFSNSRSEMNVSTLELGDSALYLCASSLGGQGGNEKLFFGSGTQLSVL.

This clone was picked up a small number of times. J is TRBJ1-3 and V is TRBV10-2; 7 bases are a match to TRBD1. Germline values: CDR1 WSHSY, CDR2 SAAADI. V lost 5 bases, J lost 3 bases, and 4 bases stayed unmatched. The CDR3 is 14 amino acids. CDR3 loop: CASSRGLDGNTIYF. The CDR3 DNA reads TGCGCCAGCAGTAGGGGGCTGGATGGAAACACCATATATTTT.

V gene TRBV27 combines with J gene TRBJ1-3; D ambiguous. The CDR3 covers 14 residues. Germline V gene sequence: CDR1 MNHEY, CDR2 SMNVEV (reference sequence). Deletions cut 3 bases from V and 2 bases from J, with 8 bases between. The DNA for the CDR3 is TGTGCCAGCAGTTTCCTTCCTCCTGGAAACACCATATATTTT. Translating it yields CASSFLPPGNTIYF.

The V and J genes are TRBV30 and TRBJ1-1; no clear D. Germline V gene data show CDR1 as GTSNPN and CDR2 as SVGIG (reference sequence). Trimming took off 0 bases at V and 0 bases at J, with 8 bases between the two ends. The CDR3 runs to 14 residues. The CDR3 loop reads CAWSVLAMNTEAFF. The CDR3 region has the DNA TGTGCCTGGAGTGTGTTAGCGATGAACACTGAAGCTTTCTTT.

The table lists this clone with a count of one. The rearrangement uses TRBV27 and TRBJ1-5, with D unresolved. The V gene's germline CDR1 is MNHEY and CDR2 SMNVEV (reference sequence). Trimming stripped 0 bases from V and 0 bases from J, with 15 bases between. The CDR3 has 18 amino acids. The CDR3 DNA reads TGTGCCAGCAGTTTATCGGGCAATCAAGGTTATAGCAATCAGCCCCAGCATTTT. The encoded protein is CASSLSGNQGYSNQPQHF.

This clone was observed once. This chain uses TRBV28 with TRBJ2-7; 7 bases are a match to TRBD1. The CDR3 length is 15 residues. Germline V CDR1 and CDR2: MDHEN, SYDVKM. V dropped 0 bases and J dropped 7; count of bases not matched to a gene: 9. DNA of the CDR3: TGTGCCAGCAGTTTATGGAGGCCAGGGGGTAATGAGCAGTACTTC. It yields the protein CASSLWRPGGNEQYF.

The table lists this clone with a count of one. The chain couples TRBV9 to TRBJ2-1, with 8 nucleotides matching TRBD2. The ends lost 3 bases at V and 2 bases at J; junction bases unmatched: 7. Germline CDR1 and CDR2: SGDLS and YYNGEE. The CDR3 contains 16 residues. The CDR3 here is CASSGSGADTYNEQFF. In DNA, the CDR3 is TGTGCCAGCAGCGGTAGCGGGGCGGACACCTACAATGAGCAGTTCTTC.

The rearrangement uses TRBV6-1 and TRBJ1-5, with D unresolved. Trimming shortened V by 4 bases and J by 4 bases, and 11 bases separated the two germline ends. The CDR3 length is 14 residues. The germline gives CDR1 MNHNS, CDR2 SASEGT. The CDR3: CASSGVFQNQPQHF. The CDR3 DNA reads as TGTGCCAGCAGTGGAGTTTTCCAGAATCAGCCCCAGCATTTT.

The genes are TRBV5-1 and TRBJ2-6; D uncertain. From germline, CDR1 is SGHRS and CDR2 YFSETQ. The V end was cut by 0 bases, the J end by 1 base, with 8 bases between. The CDR3 consists of 16 residues. The CDR3: CASSLVGLSGANVLTF. In DNA form, the CDR3 reads TGCGCCAGCAGCTTGGTGGGATTATCTGGGGCCAACGTCCTGACTTTC.

The chain uses TRBV6-6 and TRBJ1-5; 9 nucleotides agree with TRBD1. V trimming: 6 bases; J trimming: 4 bases; junction bases outside the gene matches: 7. This CDR3 region has 15 residues. Germline V CDR1 and CDR2: MNHNY, SVGAGI (reference sequence). CDR3 in amino acids: CASRPTGGRNQPQHF. As DNA, the CDR3 is TGTGCCAGCAGACCGACAGGGGGACGGAATCAGCCCCAGCATTTT.

This rearrangement joins TRBV30 to TRBJ1-3; D may be TRBD1 (5 bases). The germline V and J ends were trimmed by 1 base and 4 bases, with 5 bases remaining between them. The CDR3 consists of 12 residues. CDR1 is GTSNPN, CDR2 SVGIG, per germline (reference sequence). CDR3 loop: CAWSGGGNTIYF. CDR3 sequence (DNA): TGTGCCTGGAGTGGGGGGGGAAACACCATATATTTT.

V is TRBV19 and J is TRBJ2-5; D is uncertain. V was cut by 4 bases and J by 7 bases, with 7 bases left in between. The germline gives CDR1 LNHDA, CDR2 SQIVND (reference sequence). The CDR3 is made up of 11 amino acids. This CDR3 reads CASSTYGTQYF. For the CDR3, the DNA is TGTGCCAGTAGTACTTATGGGACCCAGTACTTC.

This chain links TRBV5-1 with TRBJ2-7; 11 positions match TRBD2. After removal of 4 bases from V and 5 bases from J, the junction contained 14 bases not matched to a gene. Germline lookup yields CDR1 SGHRS and CDR2 YFSETQ. This CDR3 comprises 17 residues. The CDR3 here is CASSHTLSGRASNEQYV. CDR3 nucleotide sequence: TGCGCCAGCAGCCATACCCTTAGCGGGAGGGCCAGTAACGAGCAGTACGTC.

V usage is TRBV19 and J usage is TRBJ2-3, with D unclear. V was pared by 7 bases and J by 0 bases, with 17 bases between. The length of the CDR3 is 16 residues. The germline V gene has CDR1 LNHDA and CDR2 SQIVND (reference sequence). The CDR3 DNA follows: TGTGCCAGTACCTCCAACGTGGGGATTAGCACAGATACGCAGTATTTT. It codes for CASTSNVGISTDTQYF.

This rearrangement joins TRBV2 to TRBJ1-4; D gene ambiguous. The CDR3 covers 13 residues. V lost 4 bases and J lost 6, with 9 bases in between. CDR1 and CDR2 from the germline V gene are SNHLY and FYNNEI. DNA of the CDR3: TGTGCCAGCAGTGGAGGGAGGGATGAAAAACTGTTTTTT. Protein: CASSGGRDEKLFF.

J is TRBJ1-2 and V is TRBV6-5; D gene ambiguous. CDR3 length equals 14 residues. The germline V gene encodes CDR1 MNHEY and CDR2 SVGAGI. With 5 bases removed from V and 0 bases from J, the gap between germline ends came to 10 bases. CDR3 loop: CASSQHGANYGYTF. CDR3 sequence (DNA): TGTGCCAGCAGTCAACATGGAGCTAACTATGGCTACACCTTC.

V and J are TRBV15 and TRBJ1-5, with 8 bases identical to TRBD1. V was clipped by 8 bases and J by 3 bases; unmatched bases: 9. Per the germline V gene, CDR1 is LNHNV and CDR2 is YYDKDF (reference sequence). The CDR3 runs to 15 residues. Here the CDR3 DNA reads TGTGCCACCGGCTCGGGACAGGAGTCCAATCAGCCCCAGCATTTT. Translating it yields CATGSGQESNQPQHF.

J is TRBJ1-1 and V is TRBV18, with D perhaps matching TRBD1 (6 bases). The CDR3 extends over 16 amino acids. V lost 3 bases and J lost 1, with 15 bases in between. CDR1 is KGHSH and CDR2 is LQKENI in the germline V gene. The CDR3 is CASSPSSPGENTEAFF. Written as DNA, the CDR3 is TGTGCCAGCTCACCGAGTTCACCAGGGGAGAACACTGAAGCTTTCTTT.